The clone carrying this T cell receptor beta chain came up a few times. Antigen: not known. Purity exceeding 98% was reached by all sorted populations. The sample belongs to a study of beta chain features in type 1 diabetes. Across the whole study: Cell yields, gender and age were comparable in patients and healthy donors. The study's findings and limits: These data did not resolve whether HLA type affects TCRB rearrangement. It was among patients, rather than healthy donors, that naive, central memory and Treg TCRB repertoires appeared more similar.

The entirety of the isolated RNA underwent reverse transcription, so expressed TCRB transcripts were sequenced. TCRdb's copy holds only in-frame clones and misses some; the assay was immunoSEQ multiplex PCR. This table holds some 270,000 clones, roughly an eighth found once. The CDR3 spans 13 residues. V gave up 5 bases and J gave up 6 bases; unmatched junction bases: 4. Germline assignment: CDR1 LNHDA and CDR2 SQIVND (reference sequence). This receptor was taken from a woman aged 40 to 49 in good health. The chain combines TRBV19 with TRBJ2-1; 7 bases fit TRBD2. The material sequenced was naive CD4+ T cells from blood. The CDR3 here is CASSARGSNEQFF. Written as DNA, the CDR3 is TGTGCCAGTAGTGCGCGGGGGAGCAATGAGCAGTTCTTC. Full variable domain (rest looked up from reference TRBV19 and TRBJ2-1): DGGITQSPKYLFRKEGQNVTLSCEQNLNHDAMYWYRQDPGQGLRLIYYSQIVNDFQKGDIAEGYSVSREKKESFPLTVTSAQKNPTAFYLCASSARGSNEQFFGPGTRLTVL.